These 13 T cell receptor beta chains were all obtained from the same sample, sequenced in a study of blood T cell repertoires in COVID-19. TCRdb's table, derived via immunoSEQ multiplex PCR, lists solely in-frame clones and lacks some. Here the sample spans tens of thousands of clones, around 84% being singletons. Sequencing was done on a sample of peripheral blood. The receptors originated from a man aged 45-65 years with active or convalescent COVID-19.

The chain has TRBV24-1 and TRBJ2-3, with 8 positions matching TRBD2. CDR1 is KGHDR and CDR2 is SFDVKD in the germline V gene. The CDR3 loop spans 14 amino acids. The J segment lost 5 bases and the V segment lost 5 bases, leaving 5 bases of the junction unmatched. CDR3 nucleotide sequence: TGTGCCACCAGTGCTCGGGGGGGCCTAGATACGCAGTATTTT. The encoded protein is CATSARGGLDTQYF.

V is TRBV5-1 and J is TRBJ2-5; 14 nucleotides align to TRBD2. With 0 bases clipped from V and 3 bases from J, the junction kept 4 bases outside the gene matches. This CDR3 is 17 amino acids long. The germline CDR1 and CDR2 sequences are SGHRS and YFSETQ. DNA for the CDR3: TGCGCCAGCAGCTTGGCCGGGACTAGCGGGGGAAAAGAGACCCAGTACTTC. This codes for CASSLAGTSGGKETQYF.

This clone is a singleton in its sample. CDR3 in DNA: TGTGCCAGCTCACACCCGCTAGGAGGGCCAGATACGCAGTATTTT. Translated: CASSHPLGGPDTQYF. The J gene is TRBJ2-3, the V gene TRBV18, with D possibly being TRBD2 (6 bases). The germline V gene encodes CDR1 KGHSH and CDR2 LQKENI. The V end was cut by 4 bases, the J end by 4 bases, with 15 bases between. This CDR3 contains 15 residues.

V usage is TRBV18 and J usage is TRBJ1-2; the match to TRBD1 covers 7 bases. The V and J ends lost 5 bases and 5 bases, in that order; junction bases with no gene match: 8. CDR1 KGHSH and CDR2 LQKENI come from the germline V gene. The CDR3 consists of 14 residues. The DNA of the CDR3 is TGTGCCAGCTCAGCAACAGGGGACAAATATGGCTACACCTTC. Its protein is CASSATGDKYGYTF.

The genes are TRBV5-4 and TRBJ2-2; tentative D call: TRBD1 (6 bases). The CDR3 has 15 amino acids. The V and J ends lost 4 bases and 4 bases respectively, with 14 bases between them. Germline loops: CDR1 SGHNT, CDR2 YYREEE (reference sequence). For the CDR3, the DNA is TGTGCCAGCAGCCTCAGGGGACCGGGCACCGGGGAGCTGTTTTTT. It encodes CASSLRGPGTGELFF.

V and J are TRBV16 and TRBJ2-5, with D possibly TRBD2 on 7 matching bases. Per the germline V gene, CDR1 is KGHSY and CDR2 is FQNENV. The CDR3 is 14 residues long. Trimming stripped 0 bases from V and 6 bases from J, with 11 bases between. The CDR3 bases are TGTGCCAGCAGCCAATCGGGGGGGCTAAAGACCCAGTACTTC. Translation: CASSQSGGLKTQYF.

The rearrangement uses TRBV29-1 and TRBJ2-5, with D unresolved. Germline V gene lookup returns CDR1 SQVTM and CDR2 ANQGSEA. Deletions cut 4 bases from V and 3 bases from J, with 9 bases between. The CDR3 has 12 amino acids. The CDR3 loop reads CSVGLGKETQYF. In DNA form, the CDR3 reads TGCAGCGTTGGGCTAGGTAAAGAGACCCAGTACTTC.

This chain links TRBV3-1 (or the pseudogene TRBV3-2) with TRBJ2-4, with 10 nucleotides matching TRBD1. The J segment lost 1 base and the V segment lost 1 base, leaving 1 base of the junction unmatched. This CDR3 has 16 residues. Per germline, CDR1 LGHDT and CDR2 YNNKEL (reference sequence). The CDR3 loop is CASSQGTGGAKNIQYF. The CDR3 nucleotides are TGTGCCAGCAGCCAAGGGACAGGGGGGGCCAAAAACATTCAGTACTTC.

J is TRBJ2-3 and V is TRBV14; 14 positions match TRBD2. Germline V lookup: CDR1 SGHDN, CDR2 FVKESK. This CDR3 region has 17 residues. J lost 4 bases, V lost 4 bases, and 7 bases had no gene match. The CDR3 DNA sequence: TGTGCCAGCAGCCCGCGGACTAGCGGGGGGACTTCAGATACGCAGTATTTT. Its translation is CASSPRTSGGTSDTQYF.

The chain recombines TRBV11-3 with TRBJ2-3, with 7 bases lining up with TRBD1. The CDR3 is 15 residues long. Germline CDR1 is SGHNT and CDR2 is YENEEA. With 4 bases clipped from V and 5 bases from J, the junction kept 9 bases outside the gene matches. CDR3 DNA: TGTGCCAGCAGCTCCCGGACAGGCCAGGGAGATACGCAGTATTTT. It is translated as CASSSRTGQGDTQYF.

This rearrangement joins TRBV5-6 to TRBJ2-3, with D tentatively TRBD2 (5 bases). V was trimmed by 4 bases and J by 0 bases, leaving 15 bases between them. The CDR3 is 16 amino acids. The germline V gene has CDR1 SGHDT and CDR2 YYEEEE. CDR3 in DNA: TGTGCCAGCAGCGGACGGACTGGGTCTAGCACAGATACGCAGTATTTT. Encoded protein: CASSGRTGSSTDTQYF. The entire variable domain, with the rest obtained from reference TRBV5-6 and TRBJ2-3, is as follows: DAGVTQSPTHLIKTRGQQVTLRCSPKSGHDTVSWYQQALGQGPQFIFQYYEEEERQRGNFPDRFSGHQFPNYSSELNVNALLLGDSALYLCASSGRTGSSTDTQYFGPGTRLTVL.

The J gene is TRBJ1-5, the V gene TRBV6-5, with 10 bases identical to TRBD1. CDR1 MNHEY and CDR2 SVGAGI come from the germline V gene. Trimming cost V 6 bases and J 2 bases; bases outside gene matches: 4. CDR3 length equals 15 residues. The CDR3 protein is CASRKDRGGNQPQHF. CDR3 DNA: TGTGCCAGCAGAAAGGACAGGGGGGGCAATCAGCCCCAGCATTTT.

CDR3: CASSLAGDLAKNIQYF. Here the CDR3 DNA reads TGTGCCAGCAGCTTGGCGGGGGACCTAGCCAAAAACATTCAGTACTTC. The chain joins TRBV5-4 to TRBJ2-4; D perhaps matches TRBD2 (6 bases). The CDR3 consists of 16 residues. V shed 0 bases and J shed 0 bases, with 10 bases lying between them. CDR1 and CDR2 from the germline V gene are SGHNT and YYREEE (reference sequence).